The rows below give T cell receptor beta chains drawn from one sample of a study of blood T cell repertoires in COVID-19. The protocol was immunoSEQ multiplex PCR, while the TCRdb copy is restricted to in-frame clones and leaves out a portion. The sample records around 110,000 clones, less than 85% being singletons. Sequencing was carried out using peripheral blood. The source is an older woman with acute or convalescent COVID-19. Each CDR3 is given with its conserved first and last residue. D genes are given only for firm matches. Rows give clone size only sometimes, using once, few, many, or a class for an expanded clone.

>TRBJ2-7|TRBV6-5|-|-
TGTGCCAGCAGTACCAGGGGATCCTACGAGCAGTACTTC
CASSTRGSYEQYF
>TRBJ1-4|TRBV5-4|-|-
TGTGCCAGCAGCTTGCGTGCAACTAATGAAAAACTGTTTTTT
CASSLRATNEKLFF
>TRBJ2-7|TRBV18|-|TRBD2
TGTGCCAGCTCATTGGCGGGGGGGCGATACGAGCAGTACTTC
CASSLAGGRYEQYF
>TRBJ2-1|TRBV25-1|-|-
TGTGCCAGCAGTGATAGGCCCGCGGCCTACAATGAGCAGTTCTTC
CASSDRPAAYNEQFF
>TRBJ2-7|TRBV5-1|-|-
TGCGCCAGCGGGTACCTAGGCCCGAGCGAGCAGTACTTC
CASGYLGPSEQYF
>TRBJ2-3|TRBV5-1|-|TRBD2
TGCGCCAGCAGCTTGGCTCAGGGTTCGGGACTAGCTGATACGCAGTATTTT
CASSLAQGSGLADTQYF
>TRBJ2-2|TRBV7-8|-|-
TGTGCCAGCAGCTTAGCGGGTCTTGGGGGGTACACCGGGGAGCTGTTTTTT
CASSLAGLGGYTGELFF
>TRBJ2-7|TRBV5-1|-|-
TGCGCCAGCAGCTTGGCCGGCAGGATGGGCGAGCAGTACTTC
CASSLAGRMGEQYF
>TRBJ2-7|TRBV10-3|-|TRBD2
TGTGCCATCAGTGAGTCGGGACTAGAGCGGGAGGACGCCAGGTACGAGCAGTACTTC
CAISESGLEREDARYEQYF
>TRBJ1-3|TRBV5-1|once|-
TGCGCCAGCAGCGAGGACAGCCAAGGAAACACCATATATTTT
CASSEDSQGNTIYF
>TRBJ1-5|TRBV19|-|-
TGTGCCAGTAGTACAACCTCAGGGCGTAGCAATCAGCCCCAGCATTTT
CASSTTSGRSNQPQHF
>TRBJ1-1|TRBV2|-|-
TGTGCCAGCAGCGAGCAGGGAGGGGACACTGAAGCTTTCTTT
CASSEQGGDTEAFF
>TRBJ2-1|TRBV4-2|-|TRBD2
TGTGCCAGCAGCCAAGACGGGACTAGCGGGGGCCCACTCAATTACAATGAGCAGTTCTTC
CASSQDGTSGGPLNYNEQFF
>TRBJ1-2|TRBV25-1|-|-
TGTGCCAGCAGTGACAGGACAGCCACCTATGGCTACACCTTC
CASSDRTATYGYTF
>TRBJ2-5|TRBV2|-|-
TGTGCCAGCAGGATTTGGGCTCAAGAGACCCAGTACTTC
CASRIWAQETQYF
>TRBJ1-1|TRBV4-1|-|-
TGCGCCAGCAGCCACGGACCAGCGAGGGACACTGAAGCTTTCTTT
CASSHGPARDTEAFF
>TRBJ1-4|TRBV28|-|-
TGTGCCAGCAAAAGGGGGTTTATAGAAAAACTGTTTTTT
CASKRGFIEKLFF
>TRBJ2-1|TRBV7-3|-|-
TGTGCCAGCAGCTTAGGGGCGGACAATGAGCAGTTCTTC
CASSLGADNEQFF
>TRBJ2-1|TRBV7-2|-|TRBD2
TGTGCCAGCAGCTTAACCCGGACTAGCCTGGGCAATGAGCAGTTCTTC
CASSLTRTSLGNEQFF
>TRBJ2-1|TRBV18|-|-
TGTGCCAGCTCACGCCTGACAAACAATGAGCAGTTCTTC
CASSRLTNNEQFF
>TRBJ2-1|TRBV6-2/TRBV6-3|-|-
TGTGCCAGCAGCCTACAGCTTACCTCCTACAATGAGCAGTTCTTC
CASSLQLTSYNEQFF
>TRBJ2-1|TRBV28|-|-
TGTGCCAGCAGTTTAAGGACAGTCATCGGAGAGCAGTTCTTC
CASSLRTVIGEQFF
>TRBJ2-1|TRBV9|once|TRBD1
TGTGCCAGCAGCGCTAGACAGGGGAGCAATGAGCAGTTCTTC
CASSARQGSNEQFF
>TRBJ1-5|TRBV19|-|-
TGTGCCAGTAGTTCCACCGGGGGGGGCCAGCCCCAGCATTTT
CASSSTGGGQPQHF
>TRBJ1-2|TRBV19|-|TRBD1
TGTGCCAGTAGCCCGGACAGGGAGTATGGCTACACCTTC
CASSPDREYGYTF
>TRBJ2-5|TRBV7-2|-|-
TGTGCCAGCAGCCCTCAGTATGGGGGGATCCAAGAGACCCAGTACTTC
CASSPQYGGIQETQYF
>TRBJ1-5|TRBV2|-|-
TGTGCCAGCGCCACGCAGGGGTTTGGCAATCAGCCCCAGCATTTT
CASATQGFGNQPQHF
>TRBJ2-5|TRBV5-1|-|TRBD2
TGCGCCAGCAGCTTGGGTAGCGGGGGGGAAGAGACCCAGTACTTC
CASSLGSGGEETQYF
>TRBJ2-7|TRBV9|few|TRBD2
TGTGCCAGCAGCGGCCCAACTAGCGGGAGAAGCGCCTACGAGCAGTACTTC
CASSGPTSGRSAYEQYF
>TRBJ2-7|TRBV25-1|-|-
TGTGCCAGCGGAGAACCCGGGACAAACTACGAGCAGTACTTC
CASGEPGTNYEQYF
>TRBJ1-2|TRBV6-5|-|-
TGTGCCAGCAGGACAGTTAATGGCTACACCTTC
CASRTVNGYTF
>TRBJ2-1|TRBV21-1|-|-
TGTGCCAGCATGGAGACTAGCGGATACAATGAGCAGTTCTTC
CASMETSGYNEQFF
>TRBJ1-5|TRBV2|-|-
TGTGCCAGCAGGGCCACAGGGAACATTAGGAATCAGCCCCAGCATTTT
CASRATGNIRNQPQHF
>TRBJ2-7|TRBV5-4|-|TRBD2
TGTGCCAGCAGCCCGGCGGGGGGGAGAGGCTACGAGCAGTACTTC
CASSPAGGRGYEQYF
>TRBJ1-1|TRBV6-1|-|-
TGTGCCAGCTCGACACTGAACACTGAAGCTTTCTTT
CASSTLNTEAFF
>TRBJ1-2|TRBV15|-|TRBD1
TGTGCCACCAGCAGAACCGGGACAGGGGGCTATGGCTACACCTTC
CATSRTGTGGYGYTF
>TRBJ1-1|TRBV7-9|-|-
TGTGCCTCTTCGGTGTACGGGAACCCGAACACTGAAGCTTTCTTT
CASSVYGNPNTEAFF
>TRBJ2-3|TRBV29-1|-|TRBD2
TGCAGCGTGGGGGGACTAGGGGACAGCACAGATACGCAGTATTTT
CSVGGLGDSTDTQYF
>TRBJ1-2|TRBV11-2|-|-
TGTGCCAGCAGCTTAGACACAGGGTTCCGGGGCTACACCTTC
CASSLDTGFRGYTF
>TRBJ2-5|TRBV7-2|-|-
TGTGCCAGCAGCTTTCAGGGGAGAGAGACCCAGTACTTC
CASSFQGRETQYF
>TRBJ1-1|TRBV5-6|once|-
TGTGCCAGCAGCTTACAGGGCCCGACGAACACTGAAGCTTTCTTT
CASSLQGPTNTEAFF
>TRBJ2-7|TRBV6-5|-|-
TGTGCCAGCAGTTTGGACGGGAAGTCCTACGAGCAGTACTTC
CASSLDGKSYEQYF
>TRBJ1-1|TRBV11-2|-|-
TGTGCCAGCAGAGTACAGCACACTGAAGCTTTCTTT
CASRVQHTEAFF
>TRBJ2-7|TRBV6-5|-|-
TGTGCCAGCAGTCCGCGGGACTCGCACTACGAGCAGTACTTC
CASSPRDSHYEQYF
>TRBJ1-1|TRBV7-2|-|-
TGTGCCAGCAGCATACAGGTGAACACTGAAGCTTTCTTT
CASSIQVNTEAFF
>TRBJ1-1|TRBV27|-|-
TGTGCCAGCAGTTTATTGGCGAACACTGAAGCTTTCTTT
CASSLLANTEAFF
>TRBJ1-5|TRBV3-1/TRBV3-2|-|-
TGTGCCAGCAGCCAAGGTCACAGTCAGGTCGGGCCCCAGCATTTT
CASSQGHSQVGPQHF
>TRBJ1-2|TRBV5-6|few|TRBD1
TGTGCCAGCAGCTGGAGGACAGGGTTCTATGGCTACACCTTC
CASSWRTGFYGYTF
>TRBJ1-4|TRBV28|-|-
TGTGCCAGCAGGAAGTTGGCTGAAAAACTGTTTTTT
CASRKLAEKLFF
>TRBJ2-1|TRBV5-5|-|TRBD2
TGTGCCAGCAGCCCCCCAGTCGGCGGGGGGGCGGATGAGCAGTTCTTC
CASSPPVGGGADEQFF
>TRBJ2-3|TRBV5-5|once|-
TGTGCCAGCAGCTCGACACTAGGTTACACAGATACGCAGTATTTT
CASSSTLGYTDTQYF
>TRBJ1-1|TRBV6-5|-|TRBD1
TGTGCCAGCAGTTCAACAGGGGGCCCCACTGAAGCTTTCTTT
CASSSTGGPTEAFF
>TRBJ2-2|TRBV30|-|TRBD2
TGTGCCTGGAGTTATACTAGCGGGAGGGCCACCGGGGAGCTGTTTTTT
CAWSYTSGRATGELFF
>TRBJ2-7|TRBV18|-|-
TGTGCCAGCTCTGAACGGGAATATTCCTACGAGCAGTACTTC
CASSEREYSYEQYF
>TRBJ1-5|TRBV19|-|-
TGTGCCAGTAGTACTGACGGGGGGGTTGCGAAACAGCCCCAGCATTTT
CASSTDGGVAKQPQHF
>TRBJ1-4|TRBV4-1|-|TRBD1
TGCGCCAGCAGCCAAGATTGGGACAGGGGTAATGAAAAACTGTTTTTT
CASSQDWDRGNEKLFF
>TRBJ2-1|TRBV7-8|-|TRBD1
TGTGCCAGCAGCTCCCGGGACAGGTGGCGGAATGAGCAGTTCTTC
CASSSRDRWRNEQFF
>TRBJ1-5|TRBV6-5|-|-
TGTGCCAGCACCACGATGGGGGGAATTCTCCAGCCCCAGCATTTT
CASTTMGGILQPQHF
>TRBJ1-4|TRBV5-1|-|TRBD1
TGCGCCAGCAGTACGGGACAGGGGGATGAAAAACTGTTTTTT
CASSTGQGDEKLFF